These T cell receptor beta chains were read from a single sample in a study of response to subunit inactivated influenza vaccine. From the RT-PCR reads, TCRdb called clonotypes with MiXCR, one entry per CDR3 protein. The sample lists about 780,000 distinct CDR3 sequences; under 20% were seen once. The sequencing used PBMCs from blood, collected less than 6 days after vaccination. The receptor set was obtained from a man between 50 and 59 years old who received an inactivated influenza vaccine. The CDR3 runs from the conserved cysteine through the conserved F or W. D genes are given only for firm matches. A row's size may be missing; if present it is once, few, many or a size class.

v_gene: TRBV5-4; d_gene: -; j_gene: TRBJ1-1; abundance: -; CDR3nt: TGTGCCAGCAGCTTGAGACAAGCGGCGAACACTGAAGCTTTCTTT; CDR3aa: CASSLRQAANTEAFF
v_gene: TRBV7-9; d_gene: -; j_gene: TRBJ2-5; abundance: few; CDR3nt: TGTGCCAGCAGCTTAGGAGGAATTGGGGAGACCCAGTACTTC; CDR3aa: CASSLGGIGETQYF
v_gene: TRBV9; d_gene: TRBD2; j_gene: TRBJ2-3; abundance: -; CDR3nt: TGTGCCAGCAGCGTGAAGCCGGGACTAAGCACTAGCACAGATACGCAGTATTTT; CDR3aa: CASSVKPGLSTSTDTQYF
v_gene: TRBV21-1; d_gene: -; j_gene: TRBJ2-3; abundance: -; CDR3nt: TGTGCCAGCAGCAACCCCTCTAGCGGGGGAAACACTAGCACAGATACGCAGTATTTT; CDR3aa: CASSNPSSGGNTSTDTQYF
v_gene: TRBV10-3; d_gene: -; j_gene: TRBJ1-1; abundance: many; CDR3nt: TGTGCCATCAGTGAGTCCGTATTGAGGCGCACTGAAGCTTTCTTT; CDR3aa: CAISESVLRRTEAFF
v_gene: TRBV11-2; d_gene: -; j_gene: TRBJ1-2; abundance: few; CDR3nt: TGTGCCAGCAGCTTAGGACAGGTTCTTGGCTACACCTTC; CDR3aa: CASSLGQVLGYTF
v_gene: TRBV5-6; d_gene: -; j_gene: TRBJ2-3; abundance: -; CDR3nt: TGTGCCAGCAGCCCGTTCTCGGGATGGCCTAGCACAGATACGCAGTATTTT; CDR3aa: CASSPFSGWPSTDTQYF
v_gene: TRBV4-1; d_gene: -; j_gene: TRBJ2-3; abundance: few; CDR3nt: TGCGCCAGCAGCGGTAGGACAGTTAGTCAGTCCGATACGCAGTATTTT; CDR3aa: CASSGRTVSQSDTQYF
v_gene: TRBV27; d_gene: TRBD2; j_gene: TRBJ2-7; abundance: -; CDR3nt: TGTGCCAGCAGTTCATCCTCACTAGCGGGGTCCTACGAGCAGTACTTC; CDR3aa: CASSSSSLAGSYEQYF
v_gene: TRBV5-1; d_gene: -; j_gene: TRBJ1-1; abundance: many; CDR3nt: TGCGCCAGCAGCTTGGTGGTGAACACTGAAGCTTTCTTT; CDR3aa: CASSLVVNTEAFF
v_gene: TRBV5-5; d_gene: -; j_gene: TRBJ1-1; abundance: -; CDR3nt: TGTGCCAGCCGTTGGGAAGGGGGGAACACTGAAGCTTTCTTT; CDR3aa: CASRWEGGNTEAFF
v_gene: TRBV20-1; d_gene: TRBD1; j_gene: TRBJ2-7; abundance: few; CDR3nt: TGCAGTGCGAGGGACAGCTACTACGAGCAGTACTTC; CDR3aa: CSARDSYYEQYF
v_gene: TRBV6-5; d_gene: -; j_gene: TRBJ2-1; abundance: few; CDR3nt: TGTGCCAGCGGGAGATTGTATGAGCAGTTCTTC; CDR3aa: CASGRLYEQFF